This entry features one TCR beta chain sequence. The data originate from a study of blood T cell repertoires in COVID-19. About the research overall: The samples span acute and convalescent COVID-19 from the United States, Italy and Spain. Nucleic acid was either cDNA or gDNA, and it came from T cells, B-cell-depleted T cells, or PBMCs.

The authors' processing: Amplification from reference gene primers served as the basis for estimated nucleated cell counts. Profiling relied on immunoSEQ multiplex PCR, and the TCRdb table lists in-frame clones only, not all of them. That table furnishes V, J and clone size, whereas the DNA furnished D and trimming. The sample has 250,000 to 300,000 clones; about 88% are singletons. Sequencing was done on a sample of peripheral blood. This sequence originates from a man between 18 and 35 years old with active or convalescent COVID-19.

CDR3 loop: CASTRTGGLLAELFF. In DNA form, the CDR3 reads TGTGCCAGTACGAGGACAGGGGGTCTACTCGCGGAGCTGTTTTTT. The J gene is TRBJ2-2, the V gene TRBV19; TRBD1 matches at 10 bases. CDR1 and CDR2 (germline): LNHDA, SQIVND (reference sequence). V gave up 7 bases and J gave up 10 bases; unmatched junction bases: 12. The CDR3 length is 15 residues.